Following are 18 T cell receptor beta chains from one sample sequenced in a study of CD8 T cells in ankylosing spondylitis. TCRdb re-called the 5' RACE reads with MiXCR, one entry per CDR3 protein. The sample includes around 130,000 distinct CDR3 sequences, around 8.5% seen only once; the top ten take about 3.6%. The source material was blood, either unsorted or a sorted T cell fraction (not recorded which). The source is a male donor with ankylosing spondylitis or in good health (not recorded which).

This clonotype has a handful of counts. The V call is TRBV5-5, the J call TRBJ2-1; 12 bases align to TRBD2. This CDR3 contains 15 residues. With V trimmed by 3 bases and J by 4 bases, 2 bases remained unmatched. Per germline, CDR1 SGHKS and CDR2 YYEKEE (reference sequence). As DNA, the CDR3 is TGTGCCAGCAGCTCGCTAGCGGGGGGGTACAATGAGCAGTTCTTC. Translation: CASSSLAGGYNEQFF.

This clonotype was counted ten times or more. The chain couples TRBV27 to TRBJ2-7; TRBD2 agrees at 8 bases. The CDR3 has 14 residues. With 3 bases clipped from V and 3 bases from J, the junction kept 4 bases outside the gene matches. Germline CDR1 is MNHEY and CDR2 is SMNVEV (reference sequence). Here the CDR3 DNA reads TGTGCCAGCAGTTTTTCAAGCGGGAGCTACGAGCAGTACTTC. Protein product: CASSFSSGSYEQYF.

This clonotype was recorded once. V usage is TRBV20-1 and J usage is TRBJ2-3; 7 bases are a match to TRBD1. Unmatched junction bases numbered 3, after V lost 5 bases and J lost 4 bases. This CDR3 comprises 12 residues. The V gene's germline CDR1 is DFQATT and CDR2 SNEGSKA (reference sequence). The CDR3 DNA is TGCAGTGCTTGGGACAGCCCAGATACGCAGTATTTT. Protein product: CSAWDSPDTQYF.

This clonotype has ten or more counts. The CDR3: CASSPRRTSRTDTQYF. CDR3 sequence (DNA): TGTGCCAGCAGCCCTAGACGGACGTCTCGCACAGATACGCAGTATTTT. This chain uses TRBV7-6 with TRBJ2-3, with D unclear. Germline V gene data show CDR1 as SGHVS and CDR2 as FNYEAQ. The germline V and J ends were trimmed by 5 bases and 1 base, with 16 bases remaining between them. The CDR3 contains 16 residues.

This clonotype was seen at least ten times. The chain joins TRBV19 to TRBJ1-5; 9 bases match TRBD1. CDR3 length: 15 amino acids. V was clipped by 7 bases and J by 6 bases; unmatched bases: 10. Germline CDR1 is LNHDA and CDR2 is SQIVND (reference sequence). CDR3 amino acids: CASTITGQGVQPQHF. CDR3 bases: TGTGCCAGTACCATAACGGGACAGGGAGTTCAGCCCCAGCATTTT.

The sample holds a few counts of this clonotype. The chain employs TRBV20-1 and TRBJ2-1; D is possibly TRBD2 (6 bases). This CDR3 comprises 17 residues. Germline lookup yields CDR1 DFQATT and CDR2 SNEGSKA (reference sequence). V was cut by 5 bases and J by 1 base, with 21 bases left in between. The CDR3 DNA sequence: TGCAGTGCTCTCAAAGCTCGAGCGGGTTTATCCTACAATGAGCAGTTCTTC. Amino acid sequence: CSALKARAGLSYNEQFF.

This clonotype was detected ten times or more. The J gene is TRBJ2-2, the V gene TRBV5-5; 7 bases are shared with TRBD2. Trimming took 1 base from V and 16 from J; bases not matched to a gene: 7. This CDR3 contains 12 residues. Per germline, CDR1 SGHKS and CDR2 YYEKEE (reference sequence). The CDR3 DNA is TGTGCCAGCAGCTTGTTCGCGGGAGAGGAGTTTTTT. It specifies CASSLFAGEEFF. The full variable domain, rest sourced from reference TRBV5-5 and TRBJ2-2, is DAGVTQSPTHLIKTRGQQVTLRCSPISGHKSVSWYQQVLGQGPQFIFQYYEKEERGRGNFPDRFSARQFPNYSSELNVNALLLGDSALYLCASSLFAGEEFFGEGSRLTVL.

The rearrangement joins TRBV6-1 to TRBJ1-5, with a weak D call TRBD1 (6 bases). Trimming removed 6 bases at V and 6 bases at J, with 18 bases between. Per germline, CDR1 MNHNS and CDR2 SASEGT. The length of the CDR3 is 15 residues. As DNA, the CDR3 is TGTGCCAGCAGAGCCAGCGGGGGGGGCGGTCAGCCCCAGCATTTT. This sequence encodes CASRASGGGGQPQHF.

A note on this clonotype: A read error is possible here, since a much larger clone lies one base away. CDR3 bases: TGCACCGTTGAAGGTATGAACACTGAAGCTTTCTTT. Its translation: CTVEGMNTEAFF. The chain has TRBV29-1 and TRBJ1-1; unclear D gene. CDR1 is SQVTM and CDR2 is ANQGSEA in the germline V gene. The CDR3 is 12 residues long.

The CDR3 nucleotides are TGCAGCGTTGGAAGCGGAGCCCACGAGCAGTACTTC. It codes for CSVGSGAHEQYF. The chain joins TRBV29-1 to TRBJ2-7, with D perhaps matching TRBD2 (5 bases). V shed 4 bases and J shed 5 bases, with 12 bases lying between them. There are 12 residues in the CDR3. From germline, CDR1 is SQVTM and CDR2 ANQGSEA.

CDR3 nucleotides: TGTGCCAGCAGCTCCGGGGGTAGCGGGATCTACGAGCAGTACTTC. Encoded protein: CASSSGGSGIYEQYF. The chain uses TRBV7-2 and TRBJ2-7, with 8 bases matching TRBD2. Germline V gene data show CDR1 as SGHTA and CDR2 as FQGNSA. This CDR3 is 15 amino acids long. The J segment lost 3 bases and the V segment lost 4 bases, leaving 8 bases of the junction unmatched.

This clonotype was observed at least ten times. V and J are TRBV29-1 and TRBJ2-5; 7 bases fit TRBD1. Germline trimming cut 6 bases from V and 5 bases from J; bases unmatched to any gene: 9. The length of the CDR3 is 13 residues. Germline V gives CDR1 SQVTM, CDR2 ANQGSEA. In DNA, the CDR3 is TGCAGCGTGGCGACAGGGAGTATGGAGACCCAGTACTTC. Protein product: CSVATGSMETQYF.

This clonotype was found many times. The chain recombines TRBV6-2 or TRBV6-3 with TRBJ1-2; D is uncertain. Germline values: CDR1 MNHEY, CDR2 SVGEGT. The CDR3 has 13 residues. Trimming left V 2 bases short and J 6 bases short, with 10 bases between. In DNA form, the CDR3 reads TGTGCCAGCAGTTACGAAGCTTTAGATGGCTACACCTTC. Protein sequence: CASSYEALDGYTF.

This clonotype showed up just a few times. This rearrangement joins TRBV9 to TRBJ2-3, with 10 bases fitting TRBD2. The ends lost 4 bases at V and 3 bases at J; junction bases unmatched: 11. Germline values: CDR1 SGDLS, CDR2 YYNGEE. This CDR3 spans 17 amino acids. The DNA of the CDR3 is TGTGCCAGCAGCCCGGCTAGCGGGAGCGGTTCGACAGATACGCAGTATTTT. Amino acid sequence: CASSPASGSGSTDTQYF.

This clonotype was counted many times. The rearrangement links TRBV7-2 to TRBJ2-3; TRBD2 agrees at 8 bases. The V gene end was trimmed by 8 bases and the J gene end by 0 bases; junction bases not matched to a gene: 4. Germline CDR1 is SGHTA and CDR2 is FQGNSA. There are 14 residues in the CDR3. Here the CDR3 reads CASDGGVSTDTQYF. The CDR3, as DNA: TGTGCCAGCGACGGGGGGGTGAGCACAGATACGCAGTATTTT.

This clonotype was detected ten times or more. The J gene is TRBJ2-1, the V gene TRBV20-1; 9 bases match TRBD2. Germline V gives CDR1 DFQATT, CDR2 SNEGSKA (reference sequence). V lost 4 bases and J lost 15; bases outside the gene matches: 10. The CDR3 consists of 12 residues. CDR3 DNA sequence: TGCAGTGCTACTAGCGGGATAAACTCGGGGTTCTTC. Translating gives CSATSGINSGFF.

In this sample, this clonotype turned up many times. The rearrangement uses TRBV12-3 or TRBV12-4 and TRBJ1-5; 7 nucleotides line up with TRBD1. With V trimmed by 6 bases and J by 4 bases, 3 bases remained unmatched. CDR3 length: 13 residues. The CDR3 bases are TGTGCCAGCAGCTGGGACAGTAATCAGCCCCAGCATTTT. It specifies CASSWDSNQPQHF.

This clonotype was recorded at least ten times. The chain links TRBV5-1 to TRBJ2-5; possible D gene TRBD2, 5 bases. This CDR3 spans 19 amino acids. Germline V gives CDR1 SGHRS, CDR2 YFSETQ. V was trimmed by 1 base and J by 2 bases, leaving 24 bases between them. The CDR3 spells CASSLLEEADGVLQETQYF. As DNA, the CDR3 is TGCGCCAGCAGCTTGCTTGAGGAGGCGGACGGGGTCTTACAAGAGACCCAGTACTTC.